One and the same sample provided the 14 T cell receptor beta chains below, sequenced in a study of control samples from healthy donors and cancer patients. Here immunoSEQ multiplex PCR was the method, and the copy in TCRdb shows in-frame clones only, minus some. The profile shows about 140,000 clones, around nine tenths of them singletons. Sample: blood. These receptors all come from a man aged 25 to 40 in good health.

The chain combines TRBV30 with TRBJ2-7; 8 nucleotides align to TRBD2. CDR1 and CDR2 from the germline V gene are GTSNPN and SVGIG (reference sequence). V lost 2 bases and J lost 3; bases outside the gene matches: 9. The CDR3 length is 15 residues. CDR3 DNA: TGTGCCTGGAGTAACGCCGGGACTAGAGTCTACGAGCAGTACTTC. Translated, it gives CAWSNAGTRVYEQYF.

This CDR3 reads CASSPSTRETQYF. The CDR3 DNA reads TGTGCCAGCTCCCCCTCGACCAGGGAGACCCAGTACTTC. This chain connects TRBV28 to TRBJ2-5; no definite D call. This CDR3 region has 13 residues. Germline lookup yields CDR1 MDHEN and CDR2 SYDVKM. V was trimmed by 8 bases and J by 5 bases, leaving 15 bases between them.

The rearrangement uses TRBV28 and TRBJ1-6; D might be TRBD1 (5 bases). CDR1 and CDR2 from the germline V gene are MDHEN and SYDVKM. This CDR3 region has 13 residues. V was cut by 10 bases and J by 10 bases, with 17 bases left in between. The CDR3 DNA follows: TGTGCCATCCTTGAGGGGTTGGGATCACCCCTCCACTTT. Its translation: CAILEGLGSPLHF.

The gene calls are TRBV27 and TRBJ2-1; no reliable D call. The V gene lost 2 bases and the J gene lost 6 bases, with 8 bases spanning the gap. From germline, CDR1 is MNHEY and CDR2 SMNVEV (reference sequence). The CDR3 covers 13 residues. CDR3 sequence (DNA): TGTGCCAGCAGTTTAATAGAATCCAATGAGCAGTTCTTC. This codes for CASSLIESNEQFF.

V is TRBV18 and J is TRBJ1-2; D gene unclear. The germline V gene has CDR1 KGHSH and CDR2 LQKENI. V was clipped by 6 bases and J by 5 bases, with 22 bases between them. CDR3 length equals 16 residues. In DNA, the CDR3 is TGTGCCAGCTCGCCGGACCGACGGAGGATCCAATATGGCTACACCTTC. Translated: CASSPDRRRIQYGYTF.

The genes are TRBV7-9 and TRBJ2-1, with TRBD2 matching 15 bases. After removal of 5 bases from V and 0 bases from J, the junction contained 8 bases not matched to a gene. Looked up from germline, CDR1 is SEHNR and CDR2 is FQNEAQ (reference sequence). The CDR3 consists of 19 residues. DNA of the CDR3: TGTGCCAGCAGCCAGGGACTAGCGGGAGGCCAGGGCTCCTACAATGAGCAGTTCTTC. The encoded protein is CASSQGLAGGQGSYNEQFF. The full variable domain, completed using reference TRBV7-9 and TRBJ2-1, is DTGVSQNPRHKITKRGQNVTFRCDPISEHNRLYWYRQTLGQGPEFLTYFQNEAQLEKSRLLSDRFSAERPKGSFSTLEIQRTEQGDSAMYLCASSQGLAGGQGSYNEQFFGPGTRLTVL.

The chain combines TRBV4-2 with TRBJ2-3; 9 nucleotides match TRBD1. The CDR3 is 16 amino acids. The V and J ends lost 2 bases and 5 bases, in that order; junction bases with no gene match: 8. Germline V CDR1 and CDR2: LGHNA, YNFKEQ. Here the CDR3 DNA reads TGTGCCAGCAGCCAATCCTCTACAGGGGGCGAAGATACGCAGTATTTT. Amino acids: CASSQSSTGGEDTQYF.

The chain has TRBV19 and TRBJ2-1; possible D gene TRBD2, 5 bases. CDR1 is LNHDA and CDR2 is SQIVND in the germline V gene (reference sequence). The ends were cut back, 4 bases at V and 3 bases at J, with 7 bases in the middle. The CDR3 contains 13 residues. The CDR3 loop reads CASSTTSYNEQFF. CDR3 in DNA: TGTGCCAGTAGTACAACTAGCTACAATGAGCAGTTCTTC.

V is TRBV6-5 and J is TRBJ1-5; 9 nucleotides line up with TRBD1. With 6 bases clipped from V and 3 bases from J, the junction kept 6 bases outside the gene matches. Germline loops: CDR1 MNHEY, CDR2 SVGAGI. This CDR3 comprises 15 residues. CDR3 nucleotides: TGTGCCAGCAGGGTGGGACAGGGCAACAATCAGCCCCAGCATTTT. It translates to CASRVGQGNNQPQHF.

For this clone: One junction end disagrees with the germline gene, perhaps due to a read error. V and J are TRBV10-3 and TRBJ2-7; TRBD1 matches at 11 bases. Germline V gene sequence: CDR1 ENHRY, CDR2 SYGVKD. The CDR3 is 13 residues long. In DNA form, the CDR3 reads TGTGCCGTCAGTGGACAGGGGGCTAGCGAGCAGTACTTC. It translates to CAVSGQGASEQYF.

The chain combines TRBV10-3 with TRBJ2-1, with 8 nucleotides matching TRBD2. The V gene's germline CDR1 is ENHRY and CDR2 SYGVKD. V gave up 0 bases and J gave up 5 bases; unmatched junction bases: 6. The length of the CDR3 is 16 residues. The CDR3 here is CAISESFGRADNEQFF. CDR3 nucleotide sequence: TGTGCCATCAGTGAGTCTTTCGGGAGGGCCGACAATGAGCAGTTCTTC.

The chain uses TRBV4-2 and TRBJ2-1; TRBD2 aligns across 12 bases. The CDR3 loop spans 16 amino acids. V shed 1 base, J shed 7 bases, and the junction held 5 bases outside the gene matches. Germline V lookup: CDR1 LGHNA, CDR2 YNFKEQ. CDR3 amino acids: CASSQGRLAGVNEQFF. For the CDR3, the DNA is TGTGCCAGCAGCCAAGGAAGACTAGCGGGAGTGAATGAGCAGTTCTTC.

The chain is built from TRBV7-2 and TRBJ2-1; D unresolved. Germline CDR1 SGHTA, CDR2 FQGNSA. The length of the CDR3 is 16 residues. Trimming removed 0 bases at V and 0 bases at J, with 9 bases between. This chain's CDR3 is CASSLAYSLSYNEQFF. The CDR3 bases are TGTGCCAGCAGCTTAGCTTACAGCCTCTCCTACAATGAGCAGTTCTTC.

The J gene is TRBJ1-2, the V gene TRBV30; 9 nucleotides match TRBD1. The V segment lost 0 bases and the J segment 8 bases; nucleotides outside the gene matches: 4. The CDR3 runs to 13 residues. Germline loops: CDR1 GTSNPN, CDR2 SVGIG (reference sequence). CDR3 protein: CAWSVDRGVGYTF. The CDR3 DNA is TGTGCCTGGAGTGTAGACAGGGGGGTAGGCTACACCTTC.